This TCR beta chain stems from a study of vaccination and CD4 T cells after COVID-19. Turning to the study itself: Two Hispanic individuals were among six male and four female convalescent patients. Overall study findings and caveats: The median SARS-CoV-2-reactive clonotype number increased from about 20 to 38, without statistical significance.

Treatment given: roughly 11-day PBMC culture with coronavirus spike peptide pools or control peptides (ViraFEST assay). Investigators obtained the unexposed donor's CD4+ T cells before the COVID-19 pandemic (2011-2018). ViraFEST stimulated the growth of antigen-specific T cells using peptide pools and subsequently profiled their TCRs by sequencing. An Oncomine TCR Beta short-read assay was used to sequence the DNA from cultured CD4+ T cells. The template was genomic DNA from cultured CD4+ T cells. MiXCR, run by TCRdb on the PCR reads, gives a single entry per CDR3 protein. Here the sample spans about 4,900 distinct CDR3 sequences, around a quarter being singletons. This clonotype is medium-sized within its sample. Its antigen is unidentified. The sequenced sample was CD4+ T cells from blood, cultured in vitro. This TCR was recovered from a human donor in good health.

CDR3 in amino acids: CASSPSDAYYEQYF. The CDR3, as DNA: TGTGCCAGCAGTCCCTCCGATGCCTATTACGAGCAGTACTTC. The gene calls are TRBV27 and TRBJ2-7; D uncertain. CDR1 is MNHEY, CDR2 SMNVEV, per germline (reference sequence). The CDR3 totals 14 residues. Trimming removed 5 bases from V and 4 bases from J, with 15 bases in between.